Given below is one T cell receptor beta chain in context. TCR beta chains were sequenced at survey level with immunoSEQ. Method: immunoSEQ multiplex PCR; TCRdb's copy keeps in-frame clones and lacks some. This table has around 50,000 clones, roughly 93% appearing once. CDR1 is SGHRS and CDR2 is YFSETQ in the germline V gene. V was cut by 1 base and J by 0 bases, with 4 bases left in between. CDR3 length: 13 amino acids. Sequencing used PBMCs. The gene calls are TRBV5-1 and TRBJ2-5, with unresolved D. The TCR was taken from a man between 40 and 49 years old with rheumatoid arthritis. CDR3 coding DNA: TGCGCCAGCAGCTTGATGTACCAAGAGACCCAGTACTTC. As protein: CASSLMYQETQYF.